A single T cell receptor beta chain is shown here with its context. Its antigen is unidentified. Any patient presenting with uncontrolled infection, other autoimmune disease, pregnancy or lactation was left out. PBMCs were sourced from roughly 9.7 ml fresh peripheral blood. TCR beta CDR3 region amplification was performed from RNA transcripts. RT-PCR in the first round (using the HTBI primer set) targeted the TCR CDR3. TCRdb re-called the multiplex PCR reads through MiXCR, storing one row per CDR3 protein. The sample carries over 700,000 distinct CDR3 sequences, about a third recorded once. The sample comes from a study of T cells in Graves' hyperthyroidism and ophthalmopathy. Points from the study as a whole: For ophthalmopathy, model prediction preceded onset by a median roughly 6.2 months. Clonotypes that were expanded in thyroid above 0.001 mostly appeared in blood too.

Trimming took 4 bases from V and 4 from J, leaving 8 bases between them. Germline CDR1 SGHTA, CDR2 FQGNSA. This CDR3 comprises 14 residues. The TCR was taken from a woman between 40 and 55 years old with Graves' hyperthyroidism. This sequence joins TRBV7-2 and TRBJ1-6; D is unresolved. The sequenced sample was blood. This CDR3 is CASSSEVYNSPLHF. CDR3 sequence (DNA): TGTGCCAGCAGCTCGGAAGTTTATAATTCACCCCTCCACTTT. Variable domain in full (rest from reference TRBV7-2 and TRBJ1-6): GAGVSQSPSNKVTEKGKDVELRCDPISGHTALYWYRQSLGQGLEFLIYFQGNSAPDKSGLPSDRFSAERTGGSVSTLTIQRTQQEDSAVYLCASSSEVYNSPLHFGNGTRLTVT.